This passage covers 2 T cell receptor beta chains from one sample sequenced in a study of cytomegalovirus exposure and HLA in healthy donors. 60 Vbeta and 13 Jbeta primers were used in PCR. Generated by immunoSEQ multiplex PCR, the TCRdb table keeps only in-frame clones and is missing some. The sample yields about 67,000 clones, 55% to 80% seen once. Material: PBMCs. These receptors were taken from a woman between 25 and 40 years old in good health and CMV-seronegative.

Only one count was recorded for this clone. The V gene is TRBV5-4, the J gene TRBJ2-3; 10 bases line up with TRBD2. The CDR3 extends over 16 amino acids. Looked up from germline, CDR1 is SGHNT and CDR2 is YYREEE (reference sequence). J was trimmed by 1 base and V by 4 bases; bases with no gene match: 6. The CDR3 sequence: CASSEASGGGTDTQYF. CDR3 nucleotide sequence: TGTGCCAGCAGCGAAGCAAGCGGGGGGGGCACAGATACGCAGTATTTT.

V usage is TRBV19 and J usage is TRBJ1-4, with D possibly matching TRBD1 (6 bases). Trimming shortened V by 4 bases and J by 3 bases, and 12 bases separated the two germline ends. The CDR3 consists of 15 residues. Germline values: CDR1 LNHDA, CDR2 SQIVND (reference sequence). The CDR3 sequence is CASSSSGDPNEKLFF. Written as DNA, the CDR3 is TGTGCCAGTAGTAGCTCAGGGGATCCTAATGAAAAACTGTTTTTT.